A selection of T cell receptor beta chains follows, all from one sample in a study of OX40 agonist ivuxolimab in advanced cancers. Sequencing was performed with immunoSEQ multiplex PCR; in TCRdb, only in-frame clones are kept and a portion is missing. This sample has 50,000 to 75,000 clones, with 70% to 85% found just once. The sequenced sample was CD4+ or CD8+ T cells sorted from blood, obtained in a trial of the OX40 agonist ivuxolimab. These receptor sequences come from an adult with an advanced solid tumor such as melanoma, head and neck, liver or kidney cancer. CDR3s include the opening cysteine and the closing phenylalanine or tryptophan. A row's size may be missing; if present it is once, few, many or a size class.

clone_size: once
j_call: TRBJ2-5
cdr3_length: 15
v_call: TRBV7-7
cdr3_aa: CASSSQGASQETQYF

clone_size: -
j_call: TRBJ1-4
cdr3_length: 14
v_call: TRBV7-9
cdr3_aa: CASSSGVVAEKLFF

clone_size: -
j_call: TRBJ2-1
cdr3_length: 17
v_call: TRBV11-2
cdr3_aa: CASSLGTSGTLSNEQFF

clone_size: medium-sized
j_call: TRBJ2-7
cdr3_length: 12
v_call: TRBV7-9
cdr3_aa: CASSGTGYEQYF

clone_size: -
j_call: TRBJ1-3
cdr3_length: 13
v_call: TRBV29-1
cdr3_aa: CSVSLVSGNTIYF

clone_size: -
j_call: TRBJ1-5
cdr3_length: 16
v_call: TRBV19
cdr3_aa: CASSTFKLEMGQPQHF

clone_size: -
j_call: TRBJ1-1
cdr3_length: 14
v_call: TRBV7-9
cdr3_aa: CASSLGLLNTEAFF

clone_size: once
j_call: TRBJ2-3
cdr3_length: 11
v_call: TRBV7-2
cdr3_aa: CASSLADTQYF

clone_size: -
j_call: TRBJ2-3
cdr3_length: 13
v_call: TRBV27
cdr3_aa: CASSLDRRDTQYF

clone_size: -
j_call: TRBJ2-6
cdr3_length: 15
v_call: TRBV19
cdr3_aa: CATRSPRSGANVLTF

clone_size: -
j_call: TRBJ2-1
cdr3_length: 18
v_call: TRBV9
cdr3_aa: CASSPGLAGVTNYNEQFF

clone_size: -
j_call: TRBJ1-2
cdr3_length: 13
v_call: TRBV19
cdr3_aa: CASKDSRFYGYTF

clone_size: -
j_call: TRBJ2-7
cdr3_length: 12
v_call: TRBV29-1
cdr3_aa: CSVLTHNYEQYF

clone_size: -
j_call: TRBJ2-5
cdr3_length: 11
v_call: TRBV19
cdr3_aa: CASSVRETQYF

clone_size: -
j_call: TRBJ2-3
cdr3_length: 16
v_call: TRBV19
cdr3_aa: CASSPSQGTITDTQYF

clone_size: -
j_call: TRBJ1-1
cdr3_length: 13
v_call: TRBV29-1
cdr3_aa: CSVEELQNTEAFF

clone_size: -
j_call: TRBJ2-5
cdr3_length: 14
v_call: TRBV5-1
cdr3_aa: CASRPGLSLETQYF

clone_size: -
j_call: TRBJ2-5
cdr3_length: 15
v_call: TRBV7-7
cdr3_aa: CASSSGTGAGETQYF